The clone carrying this T cell receptor (beta chain) was picked up one time. This specimen comes from a study of technical replicates of blood from a handful of donors. Libraries were prepared by immunoSEQ multiplex PCR; TCRdb keeps only in-frame clonotypes and omits some of them. The sample yields tens of thousands of clones, approximately 86% seen once. The CDR3 length is 16 residues. V shed 0 bases, J shed 9 bases, and the junction held 7 bases outside the gene matches. Germline V gene data show CDR1 as LGHNA and CDR2 as YSLEER. The clonotype was recovered from a human donor in good health. Some clones in this sample may be carry-over from other donors' samples. Input material: PBMCs. The chain links TRBV4-3 to TRBJ2-4; 11 bases line up with TRBD2. As DNA, the CDR3 is TGCGCCAGCAGCCAAGACACTAGCGGGGGCCCACTCATTCAGTACTTC. Its translation is CASSQDTSGGPLIQYF.